Below are 8 T cell receptor beta chains sequenced from a single sample in a study of blood T cell repertoires in COVID-19. The method was immunoSEQ multiplex PCR; TCRdb's version includes in-frame clones alone and lacks a portion of them. Of some 290,000 clones in the sample, around 87% were seen once. The sequenced material came from peripheral blood. These TCRs come from a man between 18 and 35 years old with active or convalescent COVID-19.

The rearrangement links TRBV5-4 to TRBJ2-1; TRBD1 agrees at 7 bases. V was pared by 0 bases and J by 5 bases, with 5 bases of the junction left unmatched. The CDR3 has 15 residues. Germline values: CDR1 SGHNT, CDR2 YYREEE (reference sequence). CDR3 sequence: CASSLGGGSDNEQFF. The CDR3 DNA sequence: TGTGCCAGCAGCTTGGGAGGGGGCAGCGACAATGAGCAGTTCTTC.

V is TRBV18 and J is TRBJ1-1, with a possible D match to TRBD1 (5 bases). Trimming removed 1 base from V and 3 bases from J, with 15 bases in between. The CDR3 spans 16 residues. Germline V CDR1 and CDR2: KGHSH, LQKENI. The CDR3 DNA reads TGTGCCAGCTCACCACTTTCGGGGGTTCGGGACACTGAAGCTTTCTTT. Protein sequence: CASSPLSGVRDTEAFF.

The chain combines TRBV25-1 with TRBJ2-6; D is uncertain. Germline CDR1 reads MGHDK; CDR2 reads SYGVNS. V was trimmed by 0 bases and J by 0 bases, leaving 12 bases between them. This CDR3 region has 18 residues. The CDR3 region is CASSEYFDTSSGANVLTF. In DNA form, the CDR3 reads TGTGCCAGCAGTGAATATTTCGACACAAGCTCTGGGGCCAACGTCCTGACTTTC.

This sequence joins TRBV28 and TRBJ1-4, with D uncertain. Trimming took off 6 bases at V and 3 bases at J, with 14 bases between the two ends. CDR1 is MDHEN, CDR2 SYDVKM, per germline. The CDR3 is made up of 15 amino acids. In nucleotides, the CDR3 is TGTGCCAGCAGATTTCCGGGATTCTCTAATGAAAAACTGTTTTTT. It codes for CASRFPGFSNEKLFF.

In the case of this clone: Other DNA sequences of this sample code for an identical CDR3. This chain uses TRBV28 with TRBJ2-7, with D maybe TRBD1 (6 bases). V was clipped by 4 bases and J by 3 bases, with 13 bases between them. The CDR3 is 14 amino acids. Germline lookup yields CDR1 MDHEN and CDR2 SYDVKM. CDR3 sequence reads: CASSSPQGIYEQYF. The CDR3 DNA sequence: TGTGCCAGCAGTTCCCCACAGGGAATCTACGAGCAGTACTTC.

This rearrangement joins TRBV5-6 to TRBJ2-7, with 8 bases aligning to TRBD1. CDR3 size: 15 residues. V shed 4 bases and J 4 bases; nucleotides not matched to a gene: 10. CDR1 SGHDT and CDR2 YYEEEE come from the germline V gene. CDR3 in DNA: TGTGCCAGCAGCAAGGATACAGGGGGGCGGTACGAGCAGTACTTC. Amino acids: CASSKDTGGRYEQYF.

The chain employs TRBV6-4 and TRBJ2-1, with a tentative D call TRBD1 (6 bases). Trimming removed 0 bases from V and 8 bases from J, with 8 bases in between. This CDR3 is 13 amino acids long. CDR1 and CDR2 from the germline V gene are MRHNA and SNTAGT. The CDR3 region is CASSDSQGYEQFF. The CDR3 coding sequence is TGTGCCAGCAGTGACTCACAGGGATATGAGCAGTTCTTC.

This sequence joins TRBV2 and TRBJ2-7, with 7 bases aligning to TRBD1. J was trimmed by 5 bases and V by 6 bases; bases with no gene match: 4. Germline loops: CDR1 SNHLY, CDR2 FYNNEI. The CDR3 sequence is 12 residues long. The CDR3 spells CASSKTGHEQYF. CDR3 coding DNA: TGTGCCAGCAGCAAGACAGGGCACGAGCAGTACTTC.